A selection of T cell receptor beta chains follows, all from one sample in a study of T cell responses to AZD1222 COVID-19 vaccine. Sequenced by immunoSEQ multiplex PCR; TCRdb stores in-frame clones only, minus some. This repertoire shows roughly 180,000 clones, roughly 92% found once; its top ten account for under 2%. The material was peripheral blood, obtained 28 days after the second AZD1222 dose. These receptors all come from an adult who received the AZD1222 COVID-19 vaccine. Both conserved end residues are trimmed from each CDR3. The order of the fields is J gene, V gene, CDR3 length, CDR3 protein.

>TRBJ1-1|TRBV11-2|13
ASSSTWTINTEAF
>TRBJ1-1|TRBV7-2|12
ASSLERDREKAF
>TRBJ2-4|TRBV5-1|13
ASSSATAARDIQY
>TRBJ2-5|TRBV21-1|12
ASSKADSQETQY
>TRBJ2-7|TRBV18|11
ASSPPTVVEQY
>TRBJ2-7|TRBV6-2/TRBV6-3|16
ASSVSTYSGRRSYEQY
>TRBJ2-1|TRBV3-1/TRBV3-2|12
ASSQMGHYNEQF
>TRBJ1-1|TRBV6-5|11
ASSYSKGTEAF
>TRBJ1-5|TRBV6-2/TRBV6-3|10
ASNPGTQPQH
>TRBJ1-1|TRBV20-1|9
SQQGGTEAF
>TRBJ1-4|TRBV5-8|14
ASSKRTGASNEKLF
>TRBJ1-6|TRBV2|13
ASSGYGTDNSPLH
>TRBJ2-5|TRBV18|11
ASSPGVEETQY
>TRBJ2-5|TRBV7-2|10
AQQAGKETQY
>TRBJ2-2|TRBV7-9|9
ASSSTGELF
>TRBJ2-2|TRBV5-1|13
ASSFVAGHTGELF
>TRBJ2-7|TRBV6-2/TRBV6-3|11
ASSYGTIVEQY
>TRBJ2-1|TRBV10-3|13
AISRTSTYPNEQF
>TRBJ1-4|TRBV30|13
AWSNRDPDRGKLF
>TRBJ2-6|TRBV5-1|16
ASSLFSALSSGANVLT
>TRBJ1-5|TRBV19|14
ASSIGFRTGNQPQH
>TRBJ1-6|TRBV7-9|15
ASSQTTDRGGHSPLH
>TRBJ2-7|TRBV15|14
ATSRKPGTGVYEQY
>TRBJ2-7|TRBV11-2|10
ASSLDWGEQY
>TRBJ1-2|TRBV2|10
ASTGQDYGYT
>TRBJ1-3|TRBV5-4|13
ASSLPSGVGNTIY
>TRBJ2-5|TRBV3-1/TRBV3-2|14
ASSSLAGEGQETQY
>TRBJ2-7|TRBV7-2|12
ASSLVGGQYEQY
>TRBJ1-2|TRBV6-6|13
ASSYSAGSIYGYT
>TRBJ2-7|TRBV7-2|13
ASSSTSGVSYEQY
>TRBJ1-2|TRBV27|11
ATRRDRGYGYT
>TRBJ1-4|TRBV6-5|13
ASSYTGITNEKLF
>TRBJ1-1|TRBV19|12
ASSRTNMNTEAF
>TRBJ2-7|TRBV12-3/TRBV12-4|11
ASRIGTTYEQY
>TRBJ1-1|TRBV9|9
ASGRDTEAF
>TRBJ2-3|TRBV6-1|12
ASSEIWGTDTQY
>TRBJ1-1|TRBV29-1|11
SVEYRANTEAF
>TRBJ2-2|TRBV7-9|13
ASTKRQGGTGELF
>TRBJ1-3|TRBV12-3/TRBV12-4|11
ASRDNSGNTIY
>TRBJ2-6|TRBV18|17
ASSPQLGQGHSGANVLT
>TRBJ1-2|TRBV27|11
ASSLVVGYGYT
>TRBJ2-5|TRBV7-9|12
ASSLGVSQETQY
>TRBJ2-2|TRBV18|15
ASSPRQGHGKTGELF
>TRBJ1-3|TRBV6-1|11
ATGTGSGNTIY
>TRBJ1-2|TRBV29-1|13
SVEDREGDNYGYT
>TRBJ1-5|TRBV6-5|12
ASSRSGGGQPQH
>TRBJ2-1|TRBV30|10
ACPGPSDEQF
>TRBJ1-4|TRBV19|13
ASSPSGGTNEKLF
>TRBJ1-5|TRBV6-5|11
ASSFGSQGPQH
>TRBJ1-1|TRBV6-5|12
ASSSRGLHTEAF
>TRBJ1-5|TRBV4-1|14
ASSQDWGSVNQPQH
>TRBJ2-7|TRBV7-6|12
ASSYGQGADEQY
>TRBJ1-2|TRBV5-4|12
ASSLVGGQDGYT
>TRBJ2-7|TRBV11-2|12
ASSLVGRPYEQY